Each of the 4 T cell receptor beta chains below was sequenced from the same sample in a study of chronic HIV infection and antiretroviral therapy. TCRdb analysed the 5' RACE reads with MiXCR anew, one entry per CDR3 protein. The table lists 39,000 or so distinct CDR3 sequences, approximately 7.4% of them singletons. Sequenced material: peripheral blood. The receptor source for this set is an adult who had HIV and had not received antiretroviral therapy, or was an uninfected healthy control (not recorded which).

This clonotype was detected many times. The rearrangement joins TRBV16 to TRBJ2-5; maybe TRBD1 (6 bases). The germline CDR1 and CDR2 sequences are KGHSY and FQNENV. Trimming cost V 4 bases and J 7 bases, with 13 bases left between them. The CDR3 is 13 amino acids. Here the CDR3 reads CASSPDSRGTQYF. As DNA, the CDR3 is TGTGCCAGCAGCCCGGACAGCCGAGGGACCCAGTACTTC.

This clonotype was counted ten times or more. This chain uses TRBV4-1 with TRBJ2-7; perhaps TRBD1 as D (6 bases). The CDR3 spans 14 residues. V lost 1 base and J 5 bases, leaving 12 bases between the germline ends. CDR1 is MGHRA, CDR2 YSYEKL, per germline. CDR3 region: CASSQVPPGDEQYF. CDR3 coding DNA: TGCGCCAGCAGCCAAGTCCCCCCAGGGGACGAGCAGTACTTC.

The table lists this clonotype with a few counts. The chain links TRBV11-1 to TRBJ2-1, with TRBD1 matching over 7 bases. The V gene end was trimmed by 5 bases and the J gene end by 3 bases; junction bases not matched to a gene: 10. Germline V gene sequence: CDR1 SGHAT, CDR2 FQDESV (reference sequence). There are 16 residues in the CDR3. CDR3 nucleotide sequence: TGTGCCAGCAGCCACCCGACAGGGTTAAGCTACAATGAGCAGTTCTTC. It codes for CASSHPTGLSYNEQFF.

This clonotype was observed many times. The chain joins TRBV2 to TRBJ2-7; possibly TRBD2 for D (5 bases). V was pared by 0 bases and J by 3 bases, with 15 bases between. CDR1 is SNHLY and CDR2 is FYNNEI in the germline V gene. The CDR3 is made up of 16 amino acids. The CDR3 here is CASSEALGVARYEQYF. The CDR3 region has the DNA TGTGCCAGCAGTGAAGCGCTTGGGGTAGCGCGCTACGAGCAGTACTTC. Combining the CDR3 with reference TRBV2 and TRBJ2-7 gives the whole variable domain EPEVTQTPSHQVTQMGQEVILRCVPISNHLYFYWYRQILGQKVEFLVSFYNNEISEKSEIFDDQFSVERPDGSNFTLKIRSTKLEDSAMYFCASSEALGVARYEQYFGPGTRLTVT.